These 21 T cell receptor beta chains originate from one sample sequenced in a study of blood T cell repertoires in COVID-19. The repertoire was sequenced with immunoSEQ multiplex PCR; TCRdb's copy has only in-frame clones and lacks some. The sample gives 200,000 or so clones, roughly 81% of which show up once; 2.9% is in the top ten. The sample taken for sequencing was peripheral blood. Receptors were obtained from a man between 50 and 59 years old who had recovered from COVID-19.

V usage is TRBV27 and J usage is TRBJ1-6; no firm D call. V gave up 3 bases and J gave up 0 bases, with 12 bases separating them. Germline V CDR1 and CDR2: MNHEY, SMNVEV (reference sequence). The CDR3 length is 17 residues. Written as DNA, the CDR3 is TGTGCCAGCAGTTTCTACAGATCCCGCTCCTATAATTCACCCCTCCACTTT. It translates to CASSFYRSRSYNSPLHF.

This chain joins TRBV28 and TRBJ1-6, with D perhaps matching TRBD1 (6 bases). Trimming removed 5 bases at V and 8 bases at J, with 25 bases between. The CDR3 has 18 residues. Germline CDR1 and CDR2: MDHEN and SYDVKM. This chain's CDR3 is CASSPRTARQGIHSPLHF. CDR3 in DNA: TGTGCCAGCAGTCCGCGGACCGCTCGTCAGGGGATTCATTCACCCCTCCACTTT. The full variable domain, in which reference TRBV28 and TRBJ1-6 provide the parts outside the CDR3, is DVKVTQSSRYLVKRTGEKVFLECVQDMDHENMFWYRQDPGLGLRLIYFSYDVKMKEKGDIPEGYSVSREKKERFSLILESASTNQTSMYLCASSPRTARQGIHSPLHFGNGTRLTVT.

This chain joins TRBV6-5 and TRBJ2-1; no firm D call. The CDR3 is 14 amino acids. Per the germline V gene, CDR1 is MNHEY and CDR2 is SVGAGI. The V and J ends lost 6 bases and 0 bases respectively, with 9 bases between them. The CDR3 nucleotides read TGTGCCAGCAGAAGACTGGACTCCTACAATGAGCAGTTCTTC. Amino acids: CASRRLDSYNEQFF.

V usage is TRBV28 and J usage is TRBJ2-2, with 9 bases that match TRBD1. Germline loops: CDR1 MDHEN, CDR2 SYDVKM. This CDR3 is built from 16 residues. V was pared by 4 bases and J by 3 bases, with 6 bases of the junction left unmatched. CDR3 nucleotide sequence: TGTGCCAGCAGTTCCATCGGGACAGGGCACACCGGGGAGCTGTTTTTT. As protein: CASSSIGTGHTGELFF.

This clone was detected only a few times. This chain joins TRBV10-1 and TRBJ2-7, with TRBD1 matching over 9 bases. Germline CDR1 and CDR2: WNHNN and SYGVQD (reference sequence). The V and J ends lost 10 bases and 4 bases, in that order; junction bases with no gene match: 14. The length of the CDR3 is 15 residues. CDR3 in DNA: TGCGCCACCCCCTCCCCGGGACAGGGTCAGTACGAGCAGTACTTC. Its translation: CATPSPGQGQYEQYF.

CDR3 sequence (DNA): TGTGCCAGCAAGCTGACAGGGCGTCGGGAGACCCAGTACTTC. Protein sequence: CASKLTGRRETQYF. The chain uses TRBV6-5 and TRBJ2-5; 7 positions agree with TRBD1. V was clipped by 7 bases and J by 5 bases; unmatched bases: 10. The CDR3 sequence is 14 residues long. Germline V gene data show CDR1 as MNHEY and CDR2 as SVGAGI.

This rearrangement joins TRBV5-5 to TRBJ2-7; 9 positions agree with TRBD1. CDR3 length equals 15 residues. Losses at the gene ends were 4 bases for V and 1 base for J; bases not matched to a gene: 6. The V gene's germline CDR1 is SGHKS and CDR2 YYEKEE (reference sequence). CDR3 protein: CASSGRDRASYEQYF. The CDR3 bases are TGTGCCAGCAGCGGAAGGGACAGGGCTTCCTACGAGCAGTACTTC.

The chain couples TRBV28 to TRBJ1-4, with 7 bases aligning to TRBD1. Germline CDR1 and CDR2: MDHEN and SYDVKM. The CDR3 length is 14 residues. V was pared by 2 bases and J by 4 bases, with 1 base of the junction left unmatched. The CDR3 DNA follows: TGTGCCAGCAGTTTACCAGGGGGTAATGAAAAACTGTTTTTT. It is translated as CASSLPGGNEKLFF. Together with reference TRBV28 and TRBJ1-4, the CDR3 gives the full variable domain: DVKVTQSSRYLVKRTGEKVFLECVQDMDHENMFWYRQDPGLGLRLIYFSYDVKMKEKGDIPEGYSVSREKKERFSLILESASTNQTSMYLCASSLPGGNEKLFFGSGTQLSVL.

The chain is built from TRBV29-1 and TRBJ2-1; 8 bases match TRBD2. The CDR3 has 13 amino acids. The V and J ends lost 4 bases and 8 bases, in that order; junction bases with no gene match: 7. Germline CDR1 is SQVTM and CDR2 is ANQGSEA. The CDR3 spells CSVGAGVGDEQFF. Written as DNA, the CDR3 is TGCAGCGTTGGAGCGGGAGTTGGGGATGAGCAGTTCTTC.

The rearrangement uses TRBV7-7 and TRBJ1-3; the match to TRBD1 covers 7 bases. After removal of 1 base from V and 4 bases from J, the junction contained 7 bases not matched to a gene. Germline values: CDR1 SSHAT, CDR2 FNYEAQ (reference sequence). This CDR3 has 16 amino acids. The CDR3 here is CASSLDATGTGNTIYF. CDR3 bases: TGTGCCAGCAGCTTAGACGCGACAGGGACGGGAAACACCATATATTTT.

The chain uses TRBV5-1 and TRBJ2-1, with TRBD1 identical over 7 bases. V was pared by 2 bases and J by 0 bases, with 2 bases of the junction left unmatched. CDR3 size: 15 residues. CDR1 and CDR2 (germline): SGHRS, YFSETQ. The chain's CDR3 is CASSFTGDSYNEQFF. The DNA for the CDR3 is TGCGCCAGCAGCTTTACAGGGGACTCCTACAATGAGCAGTTCTTC.

This rearrangement joins TRBV19 to TRBJ2-3; TRBD2 agrees at 14 bases. Germline values: CDR1 LNHDA, CDR2 SQIVND (reference sequence). The ends lost 7 bases at V and 5 bases at J; junction bases unmatched: 8. The CDR3 runs to 16 residues. The CDR3, as DNA: TGTGCCAGTACTACTTTCGGACTAGCGGGAGGAGATACGCAGTATTTT. Its translation: CASTTFGLAGGDTQYF.

V usage is TRBV4-1 and J usage is TRBJ2-7; D is unresolved. CDR3 length equals 15 residues. V lost 0 bases, J lost 0 bases, and 9 bases lay in between. CDR1 is MGHRA and CDR2 is YSYEKL in the germline V gene. This CDR3 is CASSQDVGRSYEQYF. CDR3 bases: TGCGCCAGCAGCCAAGATGTGGGCCGCTCCTACGAGCAGTACTTC.

This clone was seen just once. The chain recombines TRBV27 with TRBJ1-2; a possible D gene is TRBD1 (5 bases). CDR3 length: 13 residues. Per germline, CDR1 MNHEY and CDR2 SMNVEV (reference sequence). V was pared by 6 bases and J by 5 bases, with 13 bases between. CDR3 sequence: CASRSDREYGYTF. The CDR3 region has the DNA TGTGCCAGCAGATCCGACAGAGAGTATGGCTACACCTTC.

This clone came up a few times. J is TRBJ1-6 and V is TRBV5-1; 7 bases fit TRBD1. The CDR3 length is 15 residues. J was trimmed by 7 bases and V by 3 bases; bases with no gene match: 7. Germline CDR1 and CDR2: SGHRS and YFSETQ. Here the CDR3 reads CASSSRDSKNSPLHF. The CDR3 DNA sequence: TGCGCCAGCAGCTCGAGGGACAGTAAGAATTCACCCCTCCACTTT. The complete variable domain, with remaining parts taken from reference TRBV5-1 and TRBJ1-6, reads KAGVTQTPRYLIKTRGQQVTLSCSPISGHRSVSWYQQTPGQGLQFLFEYFSETQRNKGNFPGRFSGRQFSNSRSEMNVSTLELGDSALYLCASSSRDSKNSPLHFGNGTRLTVT.

This clone was picked up one time. The chain is built from TRBV5-5 and TRBJ1-1; no reliable D call. The CDR3 covers 14 residues. Germline V gives CDR1 SGHKS, CDR2 YYEKEE (reference sequence). V was shortened by 2 bases and J by 0 bases, with 8 bases between the two germline ends. CDR3 residues: CASSFIAVNTEAFF. The CDR3 nucleotides are TGTGCCAGCAGCTTCATAGCGGTGAACACTGAAGCTTTCTTT.

The rearrangement joins TRBV4-1 to TRBJ2-7, with TRBD1 as a possible D gene (6 bases). This CDR3 comprises 16 residues. Germline V gene data show CDR1 as MGHRA and CDR2 as YSYEKL. The V and J ends lost 1 base and 5 bases respectively, with 18 bases between them. CDR3 DNA sequence: TGCGCCAGCAGCCAAGTGGAAAACAGAGGGGGAAACGAGCAGTACTTC. Encoded protein: CASSQVENRGGNEQYF.

This chain connects TRBV27 to TRBJ2-5; 9 bases fit TRBD2. The CDR3 contains 16 residues. J gave up 4 bases and V 4 bases, and 10 bases lay outside the gene matches. CDR1 and CDR2 (germline): MNHEY, SMNVEV (reference sequence). DNA for the CDR3: TGTGCCAGCAGTTCCCTCGGGGCGGGAGGGCGAGAGACCCAGTACTTC. Translated: CASSSLGAGGRETQYF.

CDR3 DNA sequence: TGTGCCAGTAAAATGGTAGCGGGAGGCGCGTTCACAGATACGCAGTATTTT. Translated: CASKMVAGGAFTDTQYF. The J gene is TRBJ2-3, the V gene TRBV19; 10 bases fit TRBD2. The CDR3 loop spans 17 amino acids. The junction had 12 bases not matched to a gene; V was cut back by 7 bases and J by 2 bases. Germline-derived CDR1 and CDR2 are LNHDA and SQIVND (reference sequence).

This clone has just a few counts. The genes are TRBV6-5 and TRBJ1-6, with 8 positions matching TRBD1. CDR3 length equals 15 residues. With 6 bases clipped from V and 10 bases from J, the junction kept 11 bases outside the gene matches. Germline CDR1 MNHEY, CDR2 SVGAGI. CDR3 loop: CASRPQTGGGSPLHF. CDR3 DNA sequence: TGTGCCAGCAGACCCCAAACAGGGGGAGGATCACCCCTCCACTTT.

This clone appeared once. V is TRBV3-1 (or the pseudogene TRBV3-2) and J is TRBJ2-5, with 11 nucleotides matching TRBD2. V was pared by 4 bases and J by 1 base, with 5 bases of the junction left unmatched. The germline gives CDR1 LGHDT, CDR2 YNNKEL (reference sequence). The CDR3 has 16 residues. The CDR3 nucleotides are TGTGCCAGCAGCCCCTCTAGCGGGAGGTTCCAAGAGACCCAGTACTTC. This codes for CASSPSSGRFQETQYF.